One sample yielded the 31 T cell receptor beta chains listed below, sequenced in a study of cytomegalovirus exposure and HLA in healthy donors (dated by TCRdb to about 2017). The library was built by means of the immunoSEQ multiplex PCR assay. A mixture of 60 forward primers for TCR Vbeta segments and 13 reverse primers for TCR Jbeta segments was used in the multiplex PCR. This immuneACCESS table, as held by TCRdb, lists in-frame sequences with V and J called but not all clones. Of the missing ones, under half trace to an unresolved V gene in checked studies; the others have no known cause. The sample yields around 200,000 clones; over 75% were counted once. Together, the top ten hold 9.5% to 13% of the sample. The sequenced sample consisted of PBMCs. The receptors were sampled from a woman between 50 and 59 years old in good health and CMV-seropositive.

The rearrangement joins TRBV4-2 to TRBJ1-1; D not certain. The V gene's germline CDR1 is LGHNA and CDR2 YNFKEQ. This CDR3 is built from 14 residues. With 1 base removed from V and 3 bases from J, the gap between germline ends came to 9 bases. The CDR3 coding sequence is TGTGCCAGCAGCCAAGTTTCAGTGGACACTGAAGCTTTCTTT. This translates into CASSQVSVDTEAFF.

J is TRBJ2-5 and V is TRBV30, with TRBD1 identical over 11 bases. CDR3 length: 15 amino acids. Per germline, CDR1 GTSNPN and CDR2 SVGIG (reference sequence). J lost 5 bases, V lost 3 bases, and 8 bases had no gene match. CDR3 nucleotide sequence: TGTGCCTGGAGGCCCGGACAGGGGGCCTGGGAGACCCAGTACTTC. This codes for CAWRPGQGAWETQYF.

This clone rates as medium-sized. V gene TRBV5-8 combines with J gene TRBJ2-1; weak D call: TRBD2 (6 bases). Trimming stripped 4 bases from V and 4 bases from J, with 21 bases between. Germline V gene data show CDR1 as SGHTS and CDR2 as YDEGEE. This CDR3 comprises 17 residues. The CDR3 DNA reads as TGTGCCAGCAGCCACCCCGCTAGCGTTTGGGGTTACAATGAGCAGTTCTTC. Amino acid sequence: CASSHPASVWGYNEQFF.

V usage is TRBV5-1 and J usage is TRBJ2-1, with no clear D. From germline, CDR1 is SGHRS and CDR2 YFSETQ. Trimming cost V 0 bases and J 5 bases, with 6 bases left between them. The CDR3 totals 13 residues. CDR3 residues: CASSLGSNNEQFF. CDR3 DNA: TGCGCCAGCAGCTTGGGTAGTAACAATGAGCAGTTCTTC.

The chain couples TRBV5-1 to TRBJ2-1; the match to TRBD2 covers 7 bases. The CDR3 covers 14 residues. Unmatched junction bases numbered 8, after V lost 4 bases and J lost 7 bases. Germline V gives CDR1 SGHRS, CDR2 YFSETQ. The CDR3, as DNA: TGCGCCAGCAGCCCAAGGACTAGTCCGAATGAGCAGTTCTTC. Its protein product is CASSPRTSPNEQFF.

CDR3 nucleotide sequence: TGTGCCAGCGACCGGGACAGACATTTGAACACTGAAGCTTTCTTT. This sequence encodes CASDRDRHLNTEAFF. The V call is TRBV2, the J call TRBJ1-1; TRBD1 matches at 7 bases. The CDR3 totals 15 residues. Trimming removed 8 bases from V and 0 bases from J; junction bases left unmatched: 9. Germline assignment: CDR1 SNHLY and CDR2 FYNNEI.

This clone was picked up a small number of times. The chain links TRBV5-6 to TRBJ1-2; D ambiguous. The CDR3 contains 16 residues. The ends were cut back, 4 bases at V and 2 bases at J, with 18 bases in the middle. CDR1 and CDR2 (germline): SGHDT, YYEEEE. The CDR3 DNA follows: TGTGCCAGCAGCCCTATGGGTGAGGTTGAGAACTATGGCTACACCTTC. Its translation is CASSPMGEVENYGYTF.

The rearrangement uses TRBV27 and TRBJ1-2, with 7 bases fitting TRBD1. Germline trimming cut 5 bases from V and 4 bases from J; bases unmatched to any gene: 7. Germline V lookup: CDR1 MNHEY, CDR2 SMNVEV (reference sequence). The CDR3 spans 14 residues. The CDR3 DNA reads TGTGCCAGCAGTCCTCACAGGGGTGGCTATGGCTACACCTTC. Protein: CASSPHRGGYGYTF.

Note on this clone: Distinct nucleotide sequences in the sample also encode this CDR3. The chain employs TRBV15 and TRBJ1-2; tentatively, D is TRBD1 (6 bases). V lost 1 base, J lost 2 bases, and 8 bases lay in between. Germline V CDR1 and CDR2: LNHNV, YYDKDF (reference sequence). The CDR3 runs to 14 residues. In DNA form, the CDR3 reads TGTGCCACCAGCAGAGGTGGACAGAACTATGGCTACACCTTC. Amino acid sequence: CATSRGGQNYGYTF.

This clone was seen more than once but under ten times. The chain combines TRBV27 with TRBJ2-7, with D maybe TRBD1 (6 bases). Germline values: CDR1 MNHEY, CDR2 SMNVEV (reference sequence). This CDR3 spans 14 amino acids. Trimming took 9 bases from V and 0 from J, leaving 15 bases between them. CDR3 region: CASRRDTNSYEQYF. The CDR3 DNA reads as TGTGCCAGTCGCCGGGACACCAACTCCTACGAGCAGTACTTC.

This clone was seen once. The chain recombines TRBV6-1 with TRBJ1-2, with D possibly matching TRBD1 (5 bases). V was shortened by 3 bases and J by 0 bases, with 11 bases between the two germline ends. There are 15 residues in the CDR3. CDR1 and CDR2 (germline): MNHNS, SASEGT. The CDR3 DNA sequence: TGTGCCAGCAGTGACACAGGAAATTCTAACTATGGCTACACCTTC. It yields the protein CASSDTGNSNYGYTF.

The V call is TRBV6-1, the J call TRBJ1-5; possible D gene TRBD1, 6 bases. The CDR3 runs to 11 residues. Per the germline V gene, CDR1 is MNHNS and CDR2 is SASEGT. V was clipped by 5 bases and J by 13 bases, with 12 bases between them. The chain's CDR3 is CASSRGQSQHF. The CDR3 DNA reads as TGTGCCAGCAGTCGTGGACAGTCGCAGCATTTT.

The chain links TRBV30 to TRBJ2-4; 7 bases are shared with TRBD1. This CDR3 is built from 13 residues. V lost 7 bases, J lost 1 base, and 4 bases stayed unmatched. Germline V gene lookup returns CDR1 GTSNPN and CDR2 SVGIG (reference sequence). Written as DNA, the CDR3 is TGTGCCTTCAAGGGGGCGGCCAAAAACATTCAGTACTTC. As protein: CAFKGAAKNIQYF.

V gene TRBV5-8 combines with J gene TRBJ1-1; perhaps TRBD1 as D (6 bases). The germline V and J ends were trimmed by 4 bases and 5 bases, with 18 bases remaining between them. In germline, CDR1 is SGHTS, CDR2 YDEGEE. The CDR3 loop spans 15 amino acids. CDR3 sequence (DNA): TGTGCCAGCAGCCCGGGACACCTATTTAGAACTGAAGCTTTCTTT. Translating it yields CASSPGHLFRTEAFF.

The J gene is TRBJ1-1, the V gene TRBV7-3; 7 bases are a match to TRBD1. Germline loops: CDR1 SGHTA, CDR2 FQGTGA. J was trimmed by 3 bases and V by 5 bases; bases with no gene match: 6. The CDR3 spans 14 residues. CDR3 in DNA: TGTGCCAGCAGCGCCGAGGGGGCTGACACTGAAGCTTTCTTT. This encodes CASSAEGADTEAFF.

The chain combines TRBV5-1 with TRBJ1-2; 11 bases map to TRBD1. The CDR3 is made up of 15 amino acids. The V gene end was trimmed by 4 bases and the J gene end by 4 bases; junction bases not matched to a gene: 6. Germline-derived CDR1 and CDR2 are SGHRS and YFSETQ. CDR3 loop: CASSPDRGRIYGYTF. CDR3 nucleotide sequence: TGCGCCAGCAGCCCGGACAGGGGGCGGATCTATGGCTACACCTTC.

This sequence joins TRBV28 and TRBJ2-5; 9 bases agree with TRBD1. The J call may be mistaken, given a closer DNA end match to TRBJ2-7. The length of the CDR3 is 15 residues. Germline CDR1 and CDR2: MDHEN and SYDVKM. The CDR3 spells CASTLETGGAYEQYF. CDR3 coding DNA: TGTGCCAGCACCTTAGAAACAGGGGGCGCGTACGAGCAGTACTTC.

The rearrangement joins TRBV28 to TRBJ2-3, with D perhaps TRBD2 (5 bases). Germline CDR1 and CDR2: MDHEN and SYDVKM. V lost 10 bases to trimming and J lost 4 bases, with 21 bases between them. The CDR3 has 15 residues. As DNA, the CDR3 is TGTGCCACCATGATAGATATAGTGGGAGCAGATACGCAGTATTTT. Amino acids: CATMIDIVGADTQYF. Using reference TRBV28 and TRBJ2-3 for the parts outside the CDR3, the full variable domain is DVKVTQSSRYLVKRTGEKVFLECVQDMDHENMFWYRQDPGLGLRLIYFSYDVKMKEKGDIPEGYSVSREKKERFSLILESASTNQTSMYLCATMIDIVGADTQYFGPGTRLTVL.

The sample holds a few counts of this clone. The J gene is TRBJ2-3, the V gene TRBV4-1; a possible D gene is TRBD1 (6 bases). V was clipped by 3 bases and J by 5 bases, with 12 bases between them. CDR1 and CDR2 (germline): MGHRA, YSYEKL. CDR3 size: 14 residues. CDR3 in amino acids: CASSQGAWVDTQYF. CDR3 sequence (DNA): TGCGCCAGCAGCCAGGGGGCATGGGTAGATACGCAGTATTTT.

This clone was recorded once. The rearrangement links TRBV19 to TRBJ1-3; D not certain. This CDR3 is built from 14 residues. Germline V gene lookup returns CDR1 LNHDA and CDR2 SQIVND (reference sequence). The V end was cut by 5 bases, the J end by 0 bases, with 8 bases between. CDR3 sequence (DNA): TGTGCCAGTAGTCCCCGGGACTCTGGAAACACCATATATTTT. It yields the protein CASSPRDSGNTIYF.

The chain recombines TRBV28 with TRBJ2-7, with TRBD1 matching over 10 bases. CDR3 length: 12 residues. Trimming cost V 9 bases and J 5 bases; bases outside gene matches: 4. Germline V gives CDR1 MDHEN, CDR2 SYDVKM. CDR3 in amino acids: CASGTGDHEQYF. The CDR3 nucleotides read TGTGCCAGTGGGACAGGGGATCACGAGCAGTACTTC.

The rearrangement uses TRBV5-1 and TRBJ2-2; D is undetermined. Germline values: CDR1 SGHRS, CDR2 YFSETQ. The CDR3 contains 13 residues. V lost 0 bases, J lost 3 bases, and 3 bases lay in between. The CDR3 protein is CASSLAYTGELFF. In nucleotides, the CDR3 is TGCGCCAGCAGCTTGGCGTACACCGGGGAGCTGTTTTTT.

V usage is TRBV19 and J usage is TRBJ1-6; 7 bases match TRBD1. This CDR3 spans 15 amino acids. Germline-derived CDR1 and CDR2 are LNHDA and SQIVND (reference sequence). The trim removed 5 bases at V and 7 bases at J, leaving 8 bases unmatched. The CDR3 is CASSPRQGWNSPLHF. Here the CDR3 DNA reads TGTGCCAGTAGTCCGAGACAGGGCTGGAATTCACCCCTCCACTTT.

This sequence joins TRBV6-6 and TRBJ1-3; 7 bases line up with TRBD1. J gave up 2 bases and V 5 bases, and 9 bases lay outside the gene matches. The V gene's germline CDR1 is MNHNY and CDR2 SVGAGI (reference sequence). This CDR3 has 16 amino acids. DNA for the CDR3: TGTGCCAGCAGTACTTCAACGACAGGGACTGGAAACACCATATATTTT. Protein: CASSTSTTGTGNTIYF.

The V call is TRBV5-1, the J call TRBJ2-5, with D unclear. TRBJ2-7 matches the DNA end more closely, so the J call is doubtful. Germline CDR1 SGHRS, CDR2 YFSETQ. The CDR3 totals 14 residues. Written as DNA, the CDR3 is TGCGCCAGCAGCTCCCCTCGCAGTAGCTACGAGCAGTACTTC. Residues: CASSSPRSSYEQYF.

This chain joins TRBV6-6 and TRBJ1-2; D might be TRBD1 (5 bases). CDR3 size: 15 residues. Germline CDR1 MNHNY, CDR2 SVGAGI (reference sequence). V was pared by 3 bases and J by 4 bases, with 15 bases between. CDR3 loop: CASSYGGVSIYGYTF. Written as DNA, the CDR3 is TGTGCCAGCAGTTATGGAGGGGTCTCCATCTATGGCTACACCTTC.

This clone was observed once. The chain employs TRBV28 and TRBJ1-3; no clear D gene. Trimming removed 9 bases at V and 2 bases at J, with 8 bases between. CDR1 is MDHEN and CDR2 is SYDVKM in the germline V gene. This CDR3 comprises 12 residues. DNA for the CDR3: TGTGCCAGTTCCCAGGCTGGAAACACCATATATTTT. This sequence encodes CASSQAGNTIYF.

This CDR3 reads CASSRRDIQYF. Here the CDR3 DNA reads TGTGCCAGCAGTCGCAGGGACATTCAGTACTTC. The chain has TRBV28 and TRBJ2-4; tentatively, D is TRBD1 (5 bases). The CDR3 has 11 residues. The V end lost 5 bases, the J end lost 8 bases, and 7 bases lay between the germline ends. Germline values: CDR1 MDHEN, CDR2 SYDVKM.

This sequence joins TRBV30 and TRBJ2-7; D possibly corresponds to TRBD1 (5 bases). This CDR3 comprises 14 residues. Germline loops: CDR1 GTSNPN, CDR2 SVGIG (reference sequence). The V end was cut by 4 bases, the J end by 0 bases, with 13 bases between. CDR3 in DNA: TGTGCCTGGACGACAGATTTCGCCTCCTACGAGCAGTACTTC. Translating it yields CAWTTDFASYEQYF.

Notes on this clone: This may come from a read error, since a much larger clone is one base off. V usage is TRBV6-5 and J usage is TRBJ2-5; 7 bases are a match to TRBD2. The DNA end lines up better with TRBJ2-7; the J call may be wrong. This CDR3 region has 14 residues. Germline CDR1 reads MNHEY; CDR2 reads SVGAGI. The CDR3 nucleotides are TGTGCCAGCGGGCTCGGCGGGGGAGGTTACGAGCAGTACTTC. It specifies CASGLGGGGYEQYF.

The chain's CDR3 is CARGFGNTIYF. In DNA form, the CDR3 reads TGTGCTAGGGGATTTGGAAACACCATATATTTT. The chain links TRBV30 to TRBJ1-3, with D maybe TRBD1 (5 bases). The CDR3 is made up of 11 amino acids. The germline V gene encodes CDR1 GTSNPN and CDR2 SVGIG (reference sequence).